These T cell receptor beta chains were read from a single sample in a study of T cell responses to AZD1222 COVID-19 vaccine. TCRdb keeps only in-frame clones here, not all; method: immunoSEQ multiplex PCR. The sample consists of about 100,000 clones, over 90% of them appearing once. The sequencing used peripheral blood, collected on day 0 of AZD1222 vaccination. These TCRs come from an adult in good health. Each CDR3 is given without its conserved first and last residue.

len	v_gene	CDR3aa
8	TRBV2	ASMGLEQF
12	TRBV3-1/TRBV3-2	ASSQVGEFYGYT
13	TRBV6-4	ASSGGSRDYNEQF
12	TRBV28	ASSLPSVQNIQY
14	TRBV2	ASSSWGQGSNQPQH
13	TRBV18	ASSLIGGGMDEQY
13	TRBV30	AWSVRHDSNQPQH
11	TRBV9	ASSVSQGSPLH
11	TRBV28	ASSFRWRGGQY
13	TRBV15	ATSRENTGSYEQY
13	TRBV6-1	ASSEASMRVNTIY
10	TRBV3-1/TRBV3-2	ASSPGTYEQY
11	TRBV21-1	ASSKGVIQPQH
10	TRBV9	ASSVNLAEQY
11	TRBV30	AWSIGGWTEAF
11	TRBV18	ASSGGANSPLH
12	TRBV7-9	ASSLPGSYNEQF
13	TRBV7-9	ASSPRTGNSYEQY
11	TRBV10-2	ASSEGGHQPQH
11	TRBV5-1	ASSWTGYNEQF
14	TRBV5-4	ASSPWTGNDNSPLH
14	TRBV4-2	ASSQEGGSTYNEQF
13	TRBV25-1	ASSDSSDYSYEQY
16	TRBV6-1	ASSEVFGGSRKTDTQY
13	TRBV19	ASSLEGGVGSPLH
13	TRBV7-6	ASSLAGTGNTEAF
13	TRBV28	ASSLAGTGTYEQY
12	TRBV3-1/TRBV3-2	ASSQVGMNTEAF
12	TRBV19	ASSKVGGPYEQY
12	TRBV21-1	ASSKDKGTNGYT
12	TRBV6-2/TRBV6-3	ASSQPGGLNEQF
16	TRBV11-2	ASSLGSGLAGGKETQY
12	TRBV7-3	ASTHGRGADTQY
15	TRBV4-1	ASSQDGIAGEVYEQY
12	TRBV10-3	AISGTSGDNEQF
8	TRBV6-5	ASWGGKLF
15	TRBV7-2	ASSLFGGREVLNEQF
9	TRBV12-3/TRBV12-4	ASSINQPQH
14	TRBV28	ASRLTGIGGNSPLH
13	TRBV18	ASSPGTAPRYGYT
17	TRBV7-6	ASSLRGPTIAPPGNTIY
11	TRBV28	ASSFVGAGGQF
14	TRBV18	ASSQTSESSYNEQF
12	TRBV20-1	SASWGSRAGELF
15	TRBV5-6	ASMARLAGVGTDTQY
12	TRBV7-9	ASSLGSAGNTIY
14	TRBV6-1	ASSEQGISSGNTIY
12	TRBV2	ASRNAGQGNEQF
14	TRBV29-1	SVWTHTGTGKTEAF
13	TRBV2	ASSGPRDPGYEQY
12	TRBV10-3	AISRSGGTDTQY
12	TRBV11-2	ASSLDSGPDTQY
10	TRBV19	ATTSYNYEQY
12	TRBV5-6	ASSPLGSNTEAF
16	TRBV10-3	AISESTPHRGDRSPLH
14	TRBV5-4	ASSWAGTSGTDTQY
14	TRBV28	ASRIPTRDGDYEQY
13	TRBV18	ASSPMDNFRGKLF
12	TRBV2	ASSGQGGHNEQF